This T cell receptor (beta chain) was recorded in a study of cytomegalovirus exposure and HLA in healthy donors. General study findings and limits: V- and J-gene trimming in TCR beta was tied to a missense DCLRE1C variant by an analysis performed later. Reportedly, diagnosis of cytomegalovirus status by the classifier showed high specificity and sensitivity.

Trimming shortened V by 5 bases and J by 1 base, and 14 bases separated the two germline ends. The length of the CDR3 is 15 residues. Germline loops: CDR1 SGHTA, CDR2 FQGTGA. This clone has a handful of counts. What it recognizes is unknown. Primers for the PCR totalled 60 Vbeta and 13 Jbeta. Profiling relied on immunoSEQ multiplex PCR, and the TCRdb table lists in-frame clones only, not all of them. The sample records around 120,000 clones, around two thirds being singletons. The sequence came from a human donor in good health. The chain recombines TRBV7-3 with TRBJ1-1; a possible D gene is TRBD1 (6 bases). Sequencing was carried out using PBMCs. The CDR3 DNA reads as TGTGCCAGCAGCCCGTGGGGGCAGCAGAACACTGAAGCTTTCTTT. This codes for CASSPWGQQNTEAFF.